The present entry profiles one TCR beta chain with its context. This clonotype was recorded a few times. Its binding antigen is unknown. Nothing much larger sits one base from this clone, and base qualities are not available. These data belong to a study of response to subunit inactivated influenza vaccine listed by TCRdb under 2018. The study in broad terms: Deep quantitative T cell receptor repertoire profiling was used in the study to track responses to a trivalent subunit inactivated influenza vaccine. What the research found in general, with its limitations: According to the authors, only a limited number of new T cells may be recruited by each seasonal influenza vaccination.

Preparation of the library involved RT-PCR. The data were produced on an Illumina HiSeq 2500. The public reads were reprocessed in TCRdb via fastp at Q25 and MiXCR, keeping in-frame beta chains. Every entry covers one CDR3 protein and lists the most common genes and DNA from its rows. Counted in this sample were 450,000 to 600,000 distinct CDR3 sequences; 15% to 20% of them appeared once. Over 2.5% of the sample rests with the top ten. CDR1 and CDR2 are drawn from the germline V gene: MDHEN, SYDVKM. Trimmed from V: 8 bases; trimmed from J: 3 bases; junction bases lacking a gene match: 4. The CDR3 runs 13 amino acids, cysteine and phenylalanine included. Only the CDR3 DNA is retained, 39 bases long and in frame from the first base.

Sample: CD4+ T cells sorted from PBMCs, taken roughly 24 months after vaccination. The sequence links TRBV28 to TRBJ1-5; 7 central nucleotides agree with TRBD1. The receptor's source is a man between 50 and 70 years old who received an inactivated influenza vaccine. Donor details come from another sample of the same person, matched by shared clones. The CDR3 here reads CASRQGLNQPQHF. The nucleotide sequence reads as follows: TGTGCCAGCCGACAGGGCCTCAATCAGCCCCAGCATTTT.